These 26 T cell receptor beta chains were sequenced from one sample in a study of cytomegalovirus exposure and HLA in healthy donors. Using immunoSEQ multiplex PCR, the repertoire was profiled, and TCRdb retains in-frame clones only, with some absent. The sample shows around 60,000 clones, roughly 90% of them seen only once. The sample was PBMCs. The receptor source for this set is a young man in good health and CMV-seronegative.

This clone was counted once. CDR3 region: CASRGAGDRNEQYF. The CDR3 bases are TGCGCCAGCAGGGGAGCGGGAGACCGTAACGAGCAGTACTTC. The genes are TRBV10-2 and TRBJ2-7, with TRBD2 matching over 8 bases. This CDR3 spans 14 amino acids. Trimming cost V 6 bases and J 5 bases; bases outside gene matches: 9. Germline lookup yields CDR1 WSHSY and CDR2 SAAADI.

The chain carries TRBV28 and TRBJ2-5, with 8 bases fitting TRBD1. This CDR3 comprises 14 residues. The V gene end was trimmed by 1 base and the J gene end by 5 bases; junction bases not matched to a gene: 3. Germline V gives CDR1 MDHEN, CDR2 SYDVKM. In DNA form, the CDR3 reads TGTGCCAGCAGTTTATCAGGGGGCGGCGAGACCCAGTACTTC. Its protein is CASSLSGGGETQYF.

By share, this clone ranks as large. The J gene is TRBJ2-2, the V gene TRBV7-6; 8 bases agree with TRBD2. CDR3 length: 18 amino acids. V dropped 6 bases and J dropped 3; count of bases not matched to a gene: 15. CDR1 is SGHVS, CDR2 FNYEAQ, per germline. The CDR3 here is CASRDGLAPEGYTGELFF. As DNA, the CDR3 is TGTGCCAGCAGAGACGGACTAGCTCCTGAGGGGTACACCGGGGAGCTGTTTTTT.

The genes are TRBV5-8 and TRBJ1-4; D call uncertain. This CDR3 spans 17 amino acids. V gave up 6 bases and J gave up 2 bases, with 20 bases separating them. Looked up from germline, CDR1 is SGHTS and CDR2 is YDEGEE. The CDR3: CASIKAWRRVTNEKLFF. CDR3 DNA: TGTGCCAGCATTAAGGCATGGCGGCGCGTGACTAATGAAAAACTGTTTTTT.

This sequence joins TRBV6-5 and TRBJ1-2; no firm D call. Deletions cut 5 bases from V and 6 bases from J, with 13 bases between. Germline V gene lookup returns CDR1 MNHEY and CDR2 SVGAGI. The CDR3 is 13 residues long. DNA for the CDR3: TGTGCCAGCAGTGAGAGCGGAGGCAATGGCTACACCTTC. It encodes CASSESGGNGYTF.

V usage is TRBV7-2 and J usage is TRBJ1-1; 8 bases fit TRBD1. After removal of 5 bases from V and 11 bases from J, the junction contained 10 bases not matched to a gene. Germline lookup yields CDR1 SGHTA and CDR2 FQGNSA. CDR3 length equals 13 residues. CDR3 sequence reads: CASSPSRGRGAFF. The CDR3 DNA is TGTGCCAGCAGCCCGAGCAGGGGGCGCGGGGCTTTCTTT.

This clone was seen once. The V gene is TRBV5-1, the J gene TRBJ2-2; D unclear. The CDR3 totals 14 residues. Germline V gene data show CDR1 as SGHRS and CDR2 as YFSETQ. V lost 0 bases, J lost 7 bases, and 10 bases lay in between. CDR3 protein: CASSLENNGGELFF. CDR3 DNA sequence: TGCGCCAGCAGCTTGGAAAATAACGGCGGGGAGCTGTTTTTT.

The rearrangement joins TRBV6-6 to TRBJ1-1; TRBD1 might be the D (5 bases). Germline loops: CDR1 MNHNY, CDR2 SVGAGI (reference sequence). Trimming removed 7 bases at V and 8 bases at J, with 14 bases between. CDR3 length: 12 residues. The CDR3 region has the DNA TGTGCCAGCACCTATGGGGGGAAGGAAGCTTTCTTT. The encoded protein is CASTYGGKEAFF.

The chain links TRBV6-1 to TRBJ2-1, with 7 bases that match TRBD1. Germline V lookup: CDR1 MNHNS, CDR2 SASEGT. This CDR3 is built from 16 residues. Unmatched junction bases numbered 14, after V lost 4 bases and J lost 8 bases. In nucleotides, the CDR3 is TGTGCCAGCAGTGTTCATACAGGGGCCACCCACGATGAGCAGTTCTTC. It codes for CASSVHTGATHDEQFF.

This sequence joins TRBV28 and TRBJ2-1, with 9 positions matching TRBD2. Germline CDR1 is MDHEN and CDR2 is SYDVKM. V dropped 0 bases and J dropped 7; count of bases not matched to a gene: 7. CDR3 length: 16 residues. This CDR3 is CASSLWGGRAGNEQFF. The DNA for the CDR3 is TGTGCCAGCAGTTTATGGGGCGGGAGGGCCGGGAATGAGCAGTTCTTC.

The CDR3 sequence: CSVYMGAGVITEAFF. The CDR3 DNA is TGCAGCGTGTATATGGGGGCAGGAGTAATCACTGAAGCTTTCTTT. V and J are TRBV29-1 and TRBJ1-1; possibly TRBD1 for D (6 bases). The CDR3 contains 15 residues. V lost 6 bases, J lost 4 bases, and 21 bases lay in between. Germline V gene data show CDR1 as SQVTM and CDR2 as ANQGSEA.

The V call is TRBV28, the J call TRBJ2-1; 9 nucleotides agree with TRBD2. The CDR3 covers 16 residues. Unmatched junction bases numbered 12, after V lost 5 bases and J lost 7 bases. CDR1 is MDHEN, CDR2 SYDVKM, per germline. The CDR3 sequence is CASSPQAREGENEQFF. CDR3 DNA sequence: TGTGCCAGCAGTCCGCAGGCGCGGGAGGGAGAGAATGAGCAGTTCTTC.

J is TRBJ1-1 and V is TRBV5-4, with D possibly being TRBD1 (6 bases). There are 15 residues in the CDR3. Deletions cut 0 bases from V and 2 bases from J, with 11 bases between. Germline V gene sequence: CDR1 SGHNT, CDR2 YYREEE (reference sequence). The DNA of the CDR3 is TGTGCCAGCAGCTTGGAGACAGGTAGAAACACTGAAGCTTTCTTT. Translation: CASSLETGRNTEAFF.

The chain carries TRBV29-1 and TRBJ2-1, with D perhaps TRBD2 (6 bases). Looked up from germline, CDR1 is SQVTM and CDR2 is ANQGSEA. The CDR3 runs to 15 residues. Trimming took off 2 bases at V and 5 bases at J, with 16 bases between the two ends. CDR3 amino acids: CSVEPPGRGDNEQFF. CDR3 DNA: TGCAGCGTTGAACCCCCGGGGCGGGGAGACAATGAGCAGTTCTTC.

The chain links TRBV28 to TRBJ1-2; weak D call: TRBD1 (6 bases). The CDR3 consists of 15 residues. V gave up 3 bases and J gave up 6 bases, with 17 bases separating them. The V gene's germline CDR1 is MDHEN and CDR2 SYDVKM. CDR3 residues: CASSLGGGLIDGYTF. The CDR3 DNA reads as TGTGCCAGCAGTTTGGGCGGGGGCTTAATAGATGGCTACACCTTC.

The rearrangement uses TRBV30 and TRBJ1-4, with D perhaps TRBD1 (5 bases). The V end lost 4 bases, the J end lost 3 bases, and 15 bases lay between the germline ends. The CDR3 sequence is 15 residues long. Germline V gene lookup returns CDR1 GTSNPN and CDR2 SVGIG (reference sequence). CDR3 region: CAWTPRGIANEKLFF. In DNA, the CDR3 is TGTGCCTGGACCCCTCGGGGGATTGCTAATGAAAAACTGTTTTTT.

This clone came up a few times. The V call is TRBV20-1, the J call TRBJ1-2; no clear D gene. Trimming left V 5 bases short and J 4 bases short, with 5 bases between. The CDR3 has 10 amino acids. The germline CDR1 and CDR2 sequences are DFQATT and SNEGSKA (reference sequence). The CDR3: CSARSYGYTF. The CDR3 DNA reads TGCAGTGCTCGTTCCTATGGCTACACCTTC.

The CDR3 sequence: CASSPEGSYYQPQHF. As DNA, the CDR3 is TGTGCCAGCAGCCCGGAGGGGTCCTACTATCAGCCCCAGCATTTT. The gene calls are TRBV5-5 and TRBJ1-5, with TRBD1 as a possible D gene (5 bases). This CDR3 has 15 amino acids. V was pared by 4 bases and J by 5 bases, with 16 bases between. Germline CDR1 SGHKS, CDR2 YYEKEE (reference sequence).

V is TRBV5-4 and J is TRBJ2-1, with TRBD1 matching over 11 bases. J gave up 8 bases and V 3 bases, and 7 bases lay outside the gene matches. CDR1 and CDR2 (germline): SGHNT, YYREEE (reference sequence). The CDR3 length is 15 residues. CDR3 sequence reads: CASSSGQGAGDEQFF. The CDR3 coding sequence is TGTGCCAGCAGCTCCGGACAGGGGGCCGGCGATGAGCAGTTCTTC.

CDR3 loop: CASIRIGQIPNQPQHF. The CDR3 coding sequence is TGTGCCAGCATCCGGATTGGACAGATCCCAAATCAGCCCCAGCATTTT. This chain joins TRBV27 and TRBJ1-5; TRBD1 might be the D (6 bases). Germline CDR1 is MNHEY and CDR2 is SMNVEV (reference sequence). Trimming cost V 7 bases and J 4 bases, with 20 bases left between them. The CDR3 has 16 residues.

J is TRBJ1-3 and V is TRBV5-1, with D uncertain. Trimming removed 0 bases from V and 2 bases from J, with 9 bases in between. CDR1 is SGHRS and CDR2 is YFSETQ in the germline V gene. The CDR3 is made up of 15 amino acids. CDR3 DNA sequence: TGCGCCAGCAGCTTGGGAGGTAGTACTGGAAACACCATATATTTT. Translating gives CASSLGGSTGNTIYF.

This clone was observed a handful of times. The DNA of the CDR3 is TGTGCCAGCAGCCTCGAAAGACATCTTAGCGGGAGGAACTCCATCCCAGATACGCAGTATTTT. Translated, it gives CASSLERHLSGRNSIPDTQYF. V gene TRBV4-2 combines with J gene TRBJ2-3; 10 bases are a match to TRBD2. With V trimmed by 4 bases and J by 4 bases, 23 bases remained unmatched. Germline CDR1 and CDR2: LGHNA and YNFKEQ. The CDR3 is made up of 21 amino acids.

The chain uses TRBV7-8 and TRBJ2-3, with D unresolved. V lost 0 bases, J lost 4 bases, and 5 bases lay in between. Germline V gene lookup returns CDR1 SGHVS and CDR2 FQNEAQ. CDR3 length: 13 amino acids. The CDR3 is CASSLAQSDTQYF. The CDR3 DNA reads TGTGCCAGCAGCTTAGCGCAGTCAGATACGCAGTATTTT.

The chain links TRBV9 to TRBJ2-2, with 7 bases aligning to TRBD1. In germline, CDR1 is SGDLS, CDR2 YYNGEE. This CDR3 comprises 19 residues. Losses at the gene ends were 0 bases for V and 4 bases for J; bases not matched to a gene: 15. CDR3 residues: CASSVAPPTTGRGTGELFF. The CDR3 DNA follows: TGTGCCAGCAGCGTAGCGCCCCCCACGACAGGGCGAGGCACCGGGGAGCTGTTTTTT.

The CDR3, as DNA: TGTGCCAGCTCTCAGCAGGGGGCGAGGTACGAGCAGTACTTC. As protein: CASSQQGARYEQYF. This chain connects TRBV5-4 to TRBJ2-7; 8 bases line up with TRBD1. V dropped 7 bases and J dropped 4; count of bases not matched to a gene: 10. The CDR3 totals 14 residues. Germline V gene sequence: CDR1 SGHNT, CDR2 YYREEE (reference sequence).

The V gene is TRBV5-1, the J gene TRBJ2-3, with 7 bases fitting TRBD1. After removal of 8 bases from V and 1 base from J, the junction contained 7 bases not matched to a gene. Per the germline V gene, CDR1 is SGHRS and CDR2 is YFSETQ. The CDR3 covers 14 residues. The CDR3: CARGLGGRTDTQYF. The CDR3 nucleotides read TGCGCCAGGGGGTTAGGGGGCCGCACAGATACGCAGTATTTT.